The 19 T cell receptor beta chains below come from one sample, sequenced in a study of cytomegalovirus exposure and HLA in healthy donors (dated by TCRdb to the late 2010s). Library prep was done by the immunoSEQ multiplex PCR assay. Entries here come from immuneACCESS through TCRdb and include only in-frame sequences with V and J called. Some clones fail to appear in such tables; in the studies checked, an unresolved V gene covers under half of the shortfall, and the cause of the remainder is unknown. In all, the sample holds 120,000 or so clones, and 95% to 96% of those were seen once. The ten largest clones represent 1.7% of the sample. The material sequenced was PBMCs. The receptors originated from a man aged 18 to 29 in good health and CMV-seronegative.

The V and J genes are TRBV7-8 and TRBJ2-1, with 11 positions matching TRBD1. V lost 5 bases to trimming and J lost 7 bases; unmatched junction nucleotides: 10. Germline-derived CDR1 and CDR2 are SGHVS and FQNEAQ. There are 16 residues in the CDR3. CDR3 bases: TGTGCCAGCAGCCGTTTCGGACAGGGGGCGCTTAATGAGCAGTTCTTC. It specifies CASSRFGQGALNEQFF.

V and J are TRBV21-1 and TRBJ1-1; the table's D gene call, TRBD1, was not cross checked with the DNA. TRBV21-1 is assigned pseudogene status. The CDR3 is made up of 17 amino acids. CDR3 in amino acids: CASSLPNLTGGSAEAFF. The CDR3 DNA follows: TGTGCCAGCAGCCTCCCTAATTTAACAGGGGGCAGTGCTGAAGCTTTCTTT.

J is TRBJ2-2 and V is TRBV10-3; D remains unclear. Germline V gene lookup returns CDR1 ENHRY and CDR2 SYGVKD. V lost 3 bases to trimming and J lost 7 bases, with 3 bases between them. CDR3 size: 11 residues. CDR3 region: CAISDLGELFF. In DNA form, the CDR3 reads TGTGCCATCAGTGATCTCGGGGAGCTGTTTTTT.

The chain links TRBV6-1 to TRBJ2-5; 7 nucleotides line up with TRBD2. Unmatched junction bases numbered 2, after V lost 2 bases and J lost 2 bases. In germline, CDR1 is MNHNS, CDR2 SASEGT. The CDR3 sequence is 14 residues long. This CDR3 reads CASSELGGQETQYF. The CDR3, as DNA: TGTGCCAGCAGTGAATTGGGAGGGCAAGAGACCCAGTACTTC.

The chain uses TRBV2 and TRBJ2-5; unclear D gene. In germline, CDR1 is SNHLY, CDR2 FYNNEI. CDR3 length equals 12 residues. Between the trimmed V and J ends, which lost 8 bases and 5 bases, there was a span of 12 bases. The CDR3 DNA reads TGTGCCAGCCTGGGCCTAAGGGAGACCCAGTACTTC. This translates into CASLGLRETQYF.

The chain has TRBV5-4 and TRBJ1-1; TRBD1 is a possible D gene (6 bases). The CDR3 runs 16 residues. Germline V gene lookup returns CDR1 SGHNT and CDR2 YYREEE (reference sequence). Trimming removed 6 bases at V and 3 bases at J, with 21 bases between. The CDR3 is CASTGRGDVGDTEAFF. The CDR3 bases are TGTGCCAGCACCGGGAGGGGGGATGTAGGTGACACTGAAGCTTTCTTT.

The chain carries TRBV7-3 and TRBJ2-7; TRBD2 agrees at 10 bases. The germline V gene has CDR1 SGHTA and CDR2 FQGTGA. With 4 bases clipped from V and 3 bases from J, the junction kept 6 bases outside the gene matches. The CDR3 is 15 residues long. CDR3 sequence reads: CASSSLAGGHYEQYF. CDR3 in DNA: TGTGCCAGCAGCTCCTTAGCGGGAGGACACTACGAGCAGTACTTC.

The sample holds one count of this clone. This chain links TRBV5-1 with TRBJ2-1; a possible D gene is TRBD2 (6 bases). The CDR3 is 15 amino acids. V shed 2 bases and J shed 2 bases, with 11 bases lying between them. Germline assignment: CDR1 SGHRS and CDR2 YFSETQ. CDR3 nucleotide sequence: TGCGCCAGCAGCTTCGGGAGTGGGGCCTACAATGAGCAGTTCTTC. Encoded protein: CASSFGSGAYNEQFF.

CDR3 protein: CASTVTGAGANVLTF. DNA for the CDR3: TGTGCCAGCACGGTGACCGGGGCTGGGGCCAACGTCCTGACTTTC. V gene TRBV28 combines with J gene TRBJ2-6; possibly TRBD2 for D (5 bases). Trimming removed 7 bases from V and 2 bases from J, with 12 bases in between. The length of the CDR3 is 15 residues. Germline CDR1 MDHEN, CDR2 SYDVKM.

In its sample, this clone was seen once. The chain couples TRBV5-1 to TRBJ2-1; D not certain. CDR3 length: 14 amino acids. CDR1 SGHRS and CDR2 YFSETQ come from the germline V gene. The germline V and J ends were trimmed by 1 base and 1 base, with 6 bases remaining between them. The CDR3 DNA follows: TGCGCCAGCAGCTTGCCCGGGTCCTACAATGAGCAGTTCTTC. This codes for CASSLPGSYNEQFF.

The V gene is TRBV4-1, the J gene TRBJ2-5; a possible D gene is TRBD2 (6 bases). The CDR3 is 14 residues long. V was shortened by 3 bases and J by 5 bases, with 13 bases between the two germline ends. Germline lookup yields CDR1 MGHRA and CDR2 YSYEKL. CDR3 protein: CASSHSGGQETQYF. As DNA, the CDR3 is TGCGCCAGCAGCCATTCTGGAGGGCAGGAGACCCAGTACTTC.

This clone was found once. The chain has TRBV4-3 and TRBJ2-2; TRBD1 agrees at 7 bases. This CDR3 has 14 residues. Germline CDR1 LGHNA, CDR2 YSLEER. V trimming: 1 base; J trimming: 4 bases; junction bases outside the gene matches: 0. The DNA for the CDR3 is TGCGCCAGCAGCCAAGGACAGGGCACCGGGGAGCTGTTTTTT. Translating it yields CASSQGQGTGELFF.

This chain uses TRBV27 with TRBJ2-6, with 10 bases that match TRBD1. Trimming at V came to 10 bases and at J to 4 bases, leaving 10 bases not matched to a gene. The CDR3 is 16 amino acids. The germline V gene has CDR1 MNHEY and CDR2 SMNVEV (reference sequence). Written as DNA, the CDR3 is TGTGCCACCAGGGACAGGGGCCACACCGGGGCCAACGTCCTGACTTTC. This translates into CATRDRGHTGANVLTF.

The chain employs TRBV6-6 and TRBJ1-2, with 8 positions matching TRBD1. This CDR3 has 15 residues. The germline V gene encodes CDR1 MNHNY and CDR2 SVGAGI (reference sequence). The ends lost 0 bases at V and 8 bases at J; junction bases unmatched: 8. This CDR3 is CASSYSVTGELGYTF. CDR3 sequence (DNA): TGTGCCAGCAGTTACTCCGTGACAGGGGAGTTGGGCTACACCTTC.

This clone was observed once. This sequence joins TRBV9 and TRBJ2-6; 8 bases are a match to TRBD1. CDR1 and CDR2 (germline): SGDLS, YYNGEE. J was trimmed by 1 base and V by 4 bases; bases with no gene match: 13. The CDR3 loop spans 19 amino acids. In DNA, the CDR3 is TGTGCCAGCAGCAAGTCCATCAGGGACAGGTCGTCTGGGGCCAACGTCCTGACTTTC. The encoded protein is CASSKSIRDRSSGANVLTF. The entire variable domain, with the rest obtained from reference TRBV9 and TRBJ2-6, is as follows: DSGVTQTPKHLITATGQRVTLRCSPRSGDLSVYWYQQSLDQGLQFLIQYYNGEERAKGNILERFSAQQFPDLHSELNLSSLELGDSALYFCASSKSIRDRSSGANVLTFGAGSRLTVL.

The V gene is TRBV6-7, the J gene TRBJ2-1; 7 bases agree with TRBD2. TRBV6-7 is an open reading frame, and its role is uncertain. Losses at the gene ends were 0 bases for V and 1 base for J; bases not matched to a gene: 6. The CDR3 is made up of 17 amino acids. In DNA form, the CDR3 reads TGTGCCAGCAGTTACTCGGGGGGGAGCCATTCCTACAATGAGCAGTTCTTC. Translating gives CASSYSGGSHSYNEQFF.

The chain couples TRBV13 to TRBJ2-7; 8 nucleotides match TRBD2. The CDR3 has 14 amino acids. J was trimmed by 0 bases and V by 6 bases; bases with no gene match: 4. Germline CDR1 reads PRHDT; CDR2 reads FYEKMQ (reference sequence). As DNA, the CDR3 is TGTGCCAGCAGAACTAGCGGAAGCTCCTACGAGCAGTACTTC. It is translated as CASRTSGSSYEQYF.

The chain combines TRBV28 with TRBJ1-5, with D uncertain. The V and J ends lost 4 bases and 8 bases respectively, with 9 bases between them. CDR1 is MDHEN, CDR2 SYDVKM, per germline. This CDR3 has 12 amino acids. The chain's CDR3 is CASSSNLEPQHF. Written as DNA, the CDR3 is TGTGCCAGCAGTTCCAACTTAGAGCCCCAGCATTTT.

The rearrangement uses TRBV6-1 and TRBJ1-1, with a possible D match to TRBD1 (6 bases). V was trimmed by 2 bases and J by 5 bases, leaving 15 bases between them. CDR3 length: 15 amino acids. Germline V gives CDR1 MNHNS, CDR2 SASEGT. The CDR3 reads CASSELGGLRTEAFF. CDR3 sequence (DNA): TGTGCCAGCAGTGAATTGGGGGGGCTCAGAACTGAAGCTTTCTTT.